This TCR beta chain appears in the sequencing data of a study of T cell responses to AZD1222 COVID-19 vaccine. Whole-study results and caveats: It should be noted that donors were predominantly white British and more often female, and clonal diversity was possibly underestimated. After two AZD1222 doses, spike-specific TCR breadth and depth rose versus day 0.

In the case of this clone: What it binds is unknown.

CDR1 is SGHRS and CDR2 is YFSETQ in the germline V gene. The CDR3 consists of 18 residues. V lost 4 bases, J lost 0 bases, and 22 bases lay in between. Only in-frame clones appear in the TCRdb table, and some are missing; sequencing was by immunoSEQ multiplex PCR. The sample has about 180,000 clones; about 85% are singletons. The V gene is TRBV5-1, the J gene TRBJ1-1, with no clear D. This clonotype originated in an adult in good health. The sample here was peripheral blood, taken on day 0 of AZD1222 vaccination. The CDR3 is CASSVALSPNLLNTEAFF. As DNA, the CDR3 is TGCGCCAGCAGCGTCGCTCTCTCTCCAAATTTATTGAACACTGAAGCTTTCTTT.